The text below deals with one T cell receptor (beta chain). This specimen comes from a study of patients and donors after allogeneic stem cell transplantation. CDR1 and CDR2 from the germline V gene are MNHNY and SVGAGI (reference sequence). The CDR3 is made up of 11 amino acids. V dropped 10 bases and J dropped 6; count of bases not matched to a gene: 2. Each CDR3 protein gets one entry after TCRdb re-called the RT-PCR reads with MiXCR. This sample has about 410,000 distinct CDR3 sequences, with 16% found just once. V gene TRBV6-6 combines with J gene TRBJ2-7; 11 bases match TRBD1. The sequence came from a human donor who was either an allogeneic HSCT recipient or a stem cell or donor lymphocyte infusion donor (not recorded which). It is not recorded whose cells these are; they may come from a transplant donor. The sample consisted of blood, either unsorted or a sorted T cell fraction (not recorded which). CDR3 protein: CANGQGAEQYF. In DNA form, the CDR3 reads TGTGCCAACGGACAGGGGGCCGAGCAGTACTTC.